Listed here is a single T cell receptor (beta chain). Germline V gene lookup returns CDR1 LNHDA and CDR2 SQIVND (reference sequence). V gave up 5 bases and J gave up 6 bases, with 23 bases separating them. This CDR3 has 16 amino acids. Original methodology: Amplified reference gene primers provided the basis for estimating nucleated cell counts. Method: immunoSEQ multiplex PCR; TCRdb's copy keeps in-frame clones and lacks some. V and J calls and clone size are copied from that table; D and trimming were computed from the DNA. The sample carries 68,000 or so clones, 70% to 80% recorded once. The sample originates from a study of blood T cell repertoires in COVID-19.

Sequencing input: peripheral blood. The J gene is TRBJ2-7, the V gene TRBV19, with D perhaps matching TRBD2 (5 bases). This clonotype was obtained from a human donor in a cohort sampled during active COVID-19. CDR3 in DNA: TGTGCCAGTAGTCCGTGGGCCCTCGCCAAAACTAGCGAGCAGTACTTC. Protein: CASSPWALAKTSEQYF.